This T cell receptor (beta chain) was sequenced during a study of cytomegalovirus exposure and HLA in healthy donors. Study-wide results and limits: V segments that were indistinguishable, TRBV6-2 and TRBV6-3 among them, were omitted from analysis.

The CDR3 loop spans 17 amino acids. V lost 5 bases, J lost 0 bases, and 7 bases stayed unmatched. Looked up from germline, CDR1 is MDHEN and CDR2 is SYDVKM. These donors, healthy bone marrow donors, were studied. With regard to this clone: Its antigen is currently unknown.

PCR used 60 Vbeta primers and 13 Jbeta primers. Profiling relied on immunoSEQ multiplex PCR, and the TCRdb table lists in-frame clones only, not all of them. The data contain roughly 170,000 clones, approximately 86% of them singletons. Sequenced material: PBMCs. V and J are TRBV28 and TRBJ1-4; TRBD1 matches 9 bases. This sequence was found in a male donor in good health and CMV-seronegative. The CDR3 nucleotides are TGTGCCAGCAGTAAGGGACAGGGAACCGCAACTAATGAAAAACTGTTTTTT. It specifies CASSKGQGTATNEKLFF. Full variable domain (missing parts from reference TRBV28 and TRBJ1-4): DVKVTQSSRYLVKRTGEKVFLECVQDMDHENMFWYRQDPGLGLRLIYFSYDVKMKEKGDIPEGYSVSREKKERFSLILESASTNQTSMYLCASSKGQGTATNEKLFFGSGTQLSVL.